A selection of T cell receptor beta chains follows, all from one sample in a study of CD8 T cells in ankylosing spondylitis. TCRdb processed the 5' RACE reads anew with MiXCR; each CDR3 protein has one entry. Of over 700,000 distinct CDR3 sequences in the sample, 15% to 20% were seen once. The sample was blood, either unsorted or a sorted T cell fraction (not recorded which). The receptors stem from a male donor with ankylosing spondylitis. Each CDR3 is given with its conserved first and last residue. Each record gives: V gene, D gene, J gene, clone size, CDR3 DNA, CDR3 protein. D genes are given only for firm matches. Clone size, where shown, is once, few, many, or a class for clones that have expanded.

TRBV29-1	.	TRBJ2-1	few	TGCAGCGTTGAAAATCTGGGGGAATTTGAAAGCAATGAGCAGTTCTTC	CSVENLGEFESNEQFF
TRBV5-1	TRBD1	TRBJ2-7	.	TGCGCCAGCAGCTACGGGACAGGGGGCGCCGAGCAGTACTTC	CASSYGTGGAEQYF
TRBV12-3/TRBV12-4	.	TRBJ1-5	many	TGTGCCAGCAGCCGGGCCCAGGGCGGGCAGCCCCAGCATTTT	CASSRAQGGQPQHF
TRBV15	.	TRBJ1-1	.	TGTGCCACCAGCAGAACAGACGGAGCCTCGAACACTGAAGCTTTCTTT	CATSRTDGASNTEAFF
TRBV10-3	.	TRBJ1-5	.	TGTGCCATCAGTGAGTCCCCAGGCTATAGCAATCAGCCCCAGCATTTT	CAISESPGYSNQPQHF
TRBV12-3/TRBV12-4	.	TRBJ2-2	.	TGTGCCAGCAAACCTGAGCTGACGGCAAACACCGGGGAGCTGTTTTTT	CASKPELTANTGELFF
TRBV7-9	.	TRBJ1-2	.	TGTGCCAGCAGAGGGGGAGGACCCTATGGCTACACCTTC	CASRGGGPYGYTF
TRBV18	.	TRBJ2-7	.	TGTGCCAGCTCACCTACCCGGGAGAGTAGGGGCGAGCAGTACTTC	CASSPTRESRGEQYF
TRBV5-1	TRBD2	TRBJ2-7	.	TGCGCCAGCAGCCCTGGGGGGGTGCTCTCCTACGAGCAGTACTTC	CASSPGGVLSYEQYF
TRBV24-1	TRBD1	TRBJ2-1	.	TGTGCCACCAGTGAGGGACAGGTAAACTACAATGAGCAGTTCTTC	CATSEGQVNYNEQFF
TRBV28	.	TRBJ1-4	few	TGTGCCAGCAGACAGCAAGGGGCTGAAAAACTGTTTTTT	CASRQQGAEKLFF
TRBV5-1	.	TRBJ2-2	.	TGCGCCAGCAGCTCCGGGACGAACACCGGGGAGCTGTTTTTT	CASSSGTNTGELFF
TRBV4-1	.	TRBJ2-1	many	TGCGCCAGCAGCCACGGACAGCACAATGAGCAGTTCTTC	CASSHGQHNEQFF
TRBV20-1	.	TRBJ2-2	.	TGCAGTGCTAGAGACTTGTCTCAGGGGAACACCGGGGAGCTGTTTTTT	CSARDLSQGNTGELFF
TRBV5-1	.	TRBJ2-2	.	TGCGCCAGCAGCGGAGCCGGGGAGCTGTTTTTT	CASSGAGELFF
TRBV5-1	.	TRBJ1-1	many	TGCGCCAGCAGCTTGGACAGCTCCCAGAACACTGAAGCTTTCTTT	CASSLDSSQNTEAFF
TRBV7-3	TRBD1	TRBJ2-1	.	TGTGCCAGCAGCTCGGGACAGGGGGCCCCTGAGGAGCAGTTCTTC	CASSSGQGAPEEQFF
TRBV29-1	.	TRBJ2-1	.	TGCAGCGTTGGCCCGAGCCCTTACAATGAGCAGTTCTTC	CSVGPSPYNEQFF
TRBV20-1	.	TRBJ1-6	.	TGCAGTGCACAAACCCGGGGATACGGGGATTCACCCCTCCACTTT	CSAQTRGYGDSPLHF
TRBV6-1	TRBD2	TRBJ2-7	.	TGTGCCAGCAGTGAAGCTTGGGACTACTCCTACGAGCAGTACTTC	CASSEAWDYSYEQYF
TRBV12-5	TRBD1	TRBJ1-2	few	TGTGCTAGTGGTTTGACCGAGGGAGGGGGCCTTCGATCTGGCTACACCTTC	CASGLTEGGGLRSGYTF
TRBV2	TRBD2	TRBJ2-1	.	TGTGCCAGCAGTTTCGGGGGGGCGATCTACAATGAGCAGTTCTTC	CASSFGGAIYNEQFF
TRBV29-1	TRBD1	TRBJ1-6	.	TGCAGCGCCTCGACAGGGGACTCCTATAATTCACCCCTCCACTTT	CSASTGDSYNSPLHF
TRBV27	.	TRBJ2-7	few	TGTGCCAGCAGCCCATGGACACGCGGAGAGCAGTACTTC	CASSPWTRGEQYF
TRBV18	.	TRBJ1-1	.	TGTGCCAGCTCACCACAAGGGAGTGAAGCTTTCTTT	CASSPQGSEAFF
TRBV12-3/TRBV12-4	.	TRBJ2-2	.	TGTGCCAGCAGTTTTTCCGGAACGAACACCGGGGAGCTGTTTTTT	CASSFSGTNTGELFF
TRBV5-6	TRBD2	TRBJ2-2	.	TGTGCCAGCAGCTTTGGACCCAGGGCTAGCGGGGGAACCGGGGAGCTGTTTTTT	CASSFGPRASGGTGELFF
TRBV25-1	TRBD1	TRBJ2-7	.	TGTGCCAGCAGTGGGGGACAGGTTTCCTACGAGCAGTACTTC	CASSGGQVSYEQYF
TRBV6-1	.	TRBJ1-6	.	TGTGCCAGCTTAGCTCTCGACGGCAGCTCCTATAATTCACCCCTCCACTTT	CASLALDGSSYNSPLHF
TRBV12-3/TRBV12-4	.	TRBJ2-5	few	TGTGCCAGCAAAGGGGACCAAGAGACCCAGTACTTC	CASKGDQETQYF
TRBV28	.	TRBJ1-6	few	TGTGCCAGCAGTTTTGGGCGAGCTATCTATAATTCACCCCTCCACTTT	CASSFGRAIYNSPLHF
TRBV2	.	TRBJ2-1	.	TGTGCCAGCGGCGGAGGGCGTAGGGAGCAGTTCTTC	CASGGGRREQFF
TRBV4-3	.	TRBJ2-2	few	TGCGCCAGCAGCCAAGAAGTTGGTTATAGCTCCGGGGAGCTGTTTTTT	CASSQEVGYSSGELFF
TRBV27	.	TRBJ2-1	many	TGTGCCAGCAGTTTACAGGGGGGGTACAATGAGCAGTTCTTC	CASSLQGGYNEQFF
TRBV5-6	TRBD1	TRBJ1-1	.	TGTGCCAGCAGCTTGGTCAGGACAGGGGTTCAGAACACTGAAGCTTTCTTT	CASSLVRTGVQNTEAFF
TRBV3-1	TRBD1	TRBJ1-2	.	TGTGCCAGCAGCCAAGAGGTAGGGGGCGCGCATGGCTACACCTTC	CASSQEVGGAHGYTF
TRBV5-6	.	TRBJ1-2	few	TGTGCCAGCAGCATACATCCTAACTATGGCTACACCTTC	CASSIHPNYGYTF
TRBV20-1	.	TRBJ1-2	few	TGCAGTGCCCCGACGGGGGCCGGGGGGGGCTACACCTTC	CSAPTGAGGGYTF
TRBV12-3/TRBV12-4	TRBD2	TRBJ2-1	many	TGTGCCAGCACCCCCGCGGGAGTCAGCTCCTACAATGAGCAGTTCTTC	CASTPAGVSSYNEQFF
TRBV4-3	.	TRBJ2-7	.	TGCGCCAGCAGCCAAGAGCGTGGGCTAGATAGTAGCTACGAGCAGTACTTC	CASSQERGLDSSYEQYF
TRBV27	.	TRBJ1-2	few	TGTGCCAGCAGTCCCCAGGGTGTAAGTGGCTACACCTTC	CASSPQGVSGYTF
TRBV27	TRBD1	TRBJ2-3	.	TGTGCCAGCGGTAGGACAGGGGGCGCAGATACGCAGTATTTT	CASGRTGGADTQYF
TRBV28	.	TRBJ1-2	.	TGTGCCAGCAGTCCCTTCGAGGAGATGACAGCTAACTATGGCTACACCTTC	CASSPFEEMTANYGYTF
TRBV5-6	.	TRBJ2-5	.	TGTGCCAGCAGCTTGGAAGCGCCGAGGGAGACCCAGTACTTC	CASSLEAPRETQYF
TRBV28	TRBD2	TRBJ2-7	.	TGTGCCAGCAGCAGACTAGCGGATAGCTCCTACGAGCAGTACTTC	CASSRLADSSYEQYF
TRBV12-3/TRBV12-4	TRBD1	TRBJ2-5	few	TGTGCCAGCAGCGAGGGACAGGGGAGGCAAGAGACCCAGTACTTC	CASSEGQGRQETQYF
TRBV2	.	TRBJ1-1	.	TGTGCCAGCAGTGAAGGCCTGAGCACTGAAGCTTTCTTT	CASSEGLSTEAFF
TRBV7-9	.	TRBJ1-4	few	TGTGCCAGCAGCTTAGAGGCGGCTAATGAAAAACTGTTTTTT	CASSLEAANEKLFF
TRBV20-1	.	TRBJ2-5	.	TGCAGTGCTAGAGGTCCTCCTCAGTGGGAGACCCAGTACTTC	CSARGPPQWETQYF
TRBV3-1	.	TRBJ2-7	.	TGTGCCAGCAGCCAACGGGTGGGTGGGAAAACTTACGAGCAGTACTTC	CASSQRVGGKTYEQYF
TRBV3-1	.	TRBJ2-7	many	TGTGCCAGCAGCCAATTGGGGGAGCAGTACTTC	CASSQLGEQYF
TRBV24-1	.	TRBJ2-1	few	TGTGCCACCAGTGATTTAAAGGACGGACGAGGCAATGAGCAGTTCTTC	CATSDLKDGRGNEQFF
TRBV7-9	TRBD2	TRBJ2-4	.	TGTGCCAGCAGCTCGACTAGCGGGGACAACATTCAGTACTTC	CASSSTSGDNIQYF
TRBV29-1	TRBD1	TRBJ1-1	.	TGCAGCGTTGAAACTTATTACACAGGGGACGCTGAAGCTTTCTTT	CSVETYYTGDAEAFF